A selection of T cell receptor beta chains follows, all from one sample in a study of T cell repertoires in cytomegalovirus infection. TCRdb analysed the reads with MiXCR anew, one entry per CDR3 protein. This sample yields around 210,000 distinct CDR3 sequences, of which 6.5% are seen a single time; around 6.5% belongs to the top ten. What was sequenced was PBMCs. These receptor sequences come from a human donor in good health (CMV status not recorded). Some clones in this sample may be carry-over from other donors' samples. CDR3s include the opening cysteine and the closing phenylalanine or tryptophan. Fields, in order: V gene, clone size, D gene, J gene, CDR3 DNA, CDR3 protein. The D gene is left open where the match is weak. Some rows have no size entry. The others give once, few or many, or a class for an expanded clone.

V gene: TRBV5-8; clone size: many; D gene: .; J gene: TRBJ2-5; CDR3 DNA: TGTGCCAGCAGCTTGGCGGGGAGGAGAGTCGGGGGCGCGGAGACCCAGTACTTC; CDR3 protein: CASSLAGRRVGGAETQYF
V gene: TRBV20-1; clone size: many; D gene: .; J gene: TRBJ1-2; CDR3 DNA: TGCAGTGCTAGAGATCAGGGGGGCTACACCTTC; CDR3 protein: CSARDQGGYTF
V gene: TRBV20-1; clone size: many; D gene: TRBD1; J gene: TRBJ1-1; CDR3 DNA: TGCAGTGCTGTCGGGACAGTGAACACTGAAGCTTTCTTT; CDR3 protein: CSAVGTVNTEAFF
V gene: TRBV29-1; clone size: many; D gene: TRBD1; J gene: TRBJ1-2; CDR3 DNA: TGCAGCGTTGAGGGGACAGGAGACGAAAACTATGGCTACACCTTC; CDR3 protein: CSVEGTGDENYGYTF
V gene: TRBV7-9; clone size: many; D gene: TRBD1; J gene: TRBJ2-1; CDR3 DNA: TGTGCCAGCAGCGCTAAGGGACAGCTAAGAACCGAGCAGTTCTTC; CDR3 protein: CASSAKGQLRTEQFF
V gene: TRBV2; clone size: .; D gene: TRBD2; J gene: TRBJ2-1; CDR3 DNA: TGTGCCAGCAGTGAAGCCAGCGGGGGGGTTGTTATCCTAAATGAGCAGTTCTTC; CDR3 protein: CASSEASGGVVILNEQFF
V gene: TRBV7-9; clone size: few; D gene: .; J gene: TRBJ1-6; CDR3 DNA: TGTGCCAGCAGCGCATGGACAGTGCAGGATTCACCCCTCCACTTT; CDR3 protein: CASSAWTVQDSPLHF
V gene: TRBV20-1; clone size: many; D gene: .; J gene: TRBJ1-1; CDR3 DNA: TGCAGTGCTAGGGGGAGGAAGGAAGCTTTCTTT; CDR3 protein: CSARGRKEAFF
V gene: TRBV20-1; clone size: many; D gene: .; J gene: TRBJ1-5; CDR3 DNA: TGCAGTGCTAGTCTGGGTTTCAATCAGCCCCAGCATTTT; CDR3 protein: CSASLGFNQPQHF
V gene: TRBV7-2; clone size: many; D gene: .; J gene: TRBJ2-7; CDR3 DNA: TGTGCCAGCAGCTTACTATACGAGCAGTACTTC; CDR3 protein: CASSLLYEQYF
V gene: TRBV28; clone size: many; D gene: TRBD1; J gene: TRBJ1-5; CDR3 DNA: TGTGCCAGCAGTCGGACAGGGGGCCTTAACAATCAGCCCCAGCATTTT; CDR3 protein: CASSRTGGLNNQPQHF
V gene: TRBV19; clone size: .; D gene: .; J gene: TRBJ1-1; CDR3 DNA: TGTGCCAGTAGGCCGGGACGGGCGAACACTGAAGCTTTCTTT; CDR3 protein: CASRPGRANTEAFF
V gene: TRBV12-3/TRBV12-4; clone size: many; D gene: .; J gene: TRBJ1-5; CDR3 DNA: TGTGCCAGCCTGGCACAAGGGGGCAATCAGCCCCAGCATTTT; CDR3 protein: CASLAQGGNQPQHF
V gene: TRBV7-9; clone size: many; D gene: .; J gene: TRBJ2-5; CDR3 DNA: TGTGCCAGCAGCTTCCTGGATGACCGCCAGGGCAAAGAGACCCAGTACTTC; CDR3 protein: CASSFLDDRQGKETQYF
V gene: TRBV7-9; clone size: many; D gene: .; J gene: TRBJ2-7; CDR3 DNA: TGTGCCAGCAGCTCTATACCCGTAAGGGACTCTCGAGGGGAGCAGTACTTC; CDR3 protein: CASSSIPVRDSRGEQYF
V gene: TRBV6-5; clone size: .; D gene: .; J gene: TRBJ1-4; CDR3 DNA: TGTGCCAGCAGCCCCTGGACAGTGGTTGGGGGTAATGAAAAACTGTTTTTT; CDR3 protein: CASSPWTVVGGNEKLFF
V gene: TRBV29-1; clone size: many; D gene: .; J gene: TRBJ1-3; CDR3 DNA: TGCAGCGTTGTCGGAGGGGACGGAAACACCATATATTTT; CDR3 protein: CSVVGGDGNTIYF
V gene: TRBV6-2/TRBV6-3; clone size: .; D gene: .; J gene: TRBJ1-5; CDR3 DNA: TGTGCCAGCAGTACCTCGACAGGTAATCAGCCCCAGCATTTT; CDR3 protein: CASSTSTGNQPQHF
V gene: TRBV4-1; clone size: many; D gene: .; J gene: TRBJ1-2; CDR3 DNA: TGCGCCAGCAGCCAAGGTTTCGATGGCTACACCTTC; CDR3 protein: CASSQGFDGYTF
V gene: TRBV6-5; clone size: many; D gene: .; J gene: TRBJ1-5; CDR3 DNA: TGTGCCAGCAGGCAAGACGGGCGCAATCAGCCCCAGCATTTT; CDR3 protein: CASRQDGRNQPQHF
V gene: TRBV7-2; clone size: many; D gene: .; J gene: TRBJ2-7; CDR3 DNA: TGTGCCAGCAGCGTAGTCGACAAGGAGCAGTACTTC; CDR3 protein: CASSVVDKEQYF
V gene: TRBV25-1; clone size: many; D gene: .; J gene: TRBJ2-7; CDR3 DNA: TGTGCCAGCAGTGATCCCGGAAAGGGGAACTACGAGCAGTACTTC; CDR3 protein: CASSDPGKGNYEQYF
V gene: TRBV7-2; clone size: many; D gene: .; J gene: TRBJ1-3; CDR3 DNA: TGTGCCAGCAGCTCCTCGAGTAACTCTGGAAACACCATATATTTT; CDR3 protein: CASSSSSNSGNTIYF
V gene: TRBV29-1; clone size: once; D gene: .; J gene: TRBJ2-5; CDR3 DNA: TGCAGCGTTGGCGGACGGCTACAAGAGACCCAGTACTTC; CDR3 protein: CSVGGRLQETQYF
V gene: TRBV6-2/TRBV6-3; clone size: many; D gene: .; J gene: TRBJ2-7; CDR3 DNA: TGTGCCAGCAGTTACGGGCCAGGGAGTTGGTCCTACGAGCAGTACTTC; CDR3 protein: CASSYGPGSWSYEQYF
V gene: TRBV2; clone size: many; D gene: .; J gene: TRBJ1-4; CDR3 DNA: TGTGCCAGCAGTAAGGGGATTAATAATGAAAAACTGTTTTTT; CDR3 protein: CASSKGINNEKLFF
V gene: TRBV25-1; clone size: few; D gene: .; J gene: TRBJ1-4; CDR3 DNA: TGTGCCAGCAGTGACCCAGGGGCTGGGGAAAAACTGTTTTTT; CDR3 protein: CASSDPGAGEKLFF
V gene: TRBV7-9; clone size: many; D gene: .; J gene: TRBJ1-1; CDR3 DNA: TGTGCCAGCAGCTTAGCGGGGGGGGCGCGTTTGAACACTGAAGCTTTCTTT; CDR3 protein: CASSLAGGARLNTEAFF
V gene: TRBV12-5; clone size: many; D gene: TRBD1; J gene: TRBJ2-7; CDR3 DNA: TGTGCTAGTGGTTTAGGGGACAGGGGAGCCGAGCAGTACTTC; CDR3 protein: CASGLGDRGAEQYF
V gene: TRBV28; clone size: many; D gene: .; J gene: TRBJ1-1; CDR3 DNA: TGTGCCAGCAGTTTCCAGGGTAGTGCTTTCTTT; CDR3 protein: CASSFQGSAFF
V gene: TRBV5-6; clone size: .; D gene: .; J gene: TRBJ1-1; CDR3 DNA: TGTGCCAGCAGCTTGGGACGAACCACTGAAGCTTTCTTT; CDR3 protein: CASSLGRTTEAFF
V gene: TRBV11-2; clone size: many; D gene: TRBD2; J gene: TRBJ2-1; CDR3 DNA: TGTGCCAGCAGCTTATATCGGACTAGCGGGGGGAAAGGCCTCAATGAGCAGTTCTTC; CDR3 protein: CASSLYRTSGGKGLNEQFF
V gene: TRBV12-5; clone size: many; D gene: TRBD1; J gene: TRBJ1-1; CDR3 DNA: TGTGCTAGTGGTTTAGACAGGGCTGAAGCTTTCTTT; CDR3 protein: CASGLDRAEAFF
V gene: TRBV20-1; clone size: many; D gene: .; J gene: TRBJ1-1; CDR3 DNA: TGCAGTGCTGGGACGGACATGAACACTGAAGCTTTCTTT; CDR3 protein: CSAGTDMNTEAFF
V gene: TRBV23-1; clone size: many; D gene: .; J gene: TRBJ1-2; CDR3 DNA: TGCGCCAGCAGTCAATCGGGATATAGGCGTCTTCGGTTTGGCTACACCTTC; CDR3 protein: CASSQSGYRRLRFGYTF
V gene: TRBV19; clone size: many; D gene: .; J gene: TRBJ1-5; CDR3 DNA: TGTGCCAGTACCCGGGAGGTAGCAGACGGTTATAGCAATCAGCCCCAGCATTTT; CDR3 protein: CASTREVADGYSNQPQHF
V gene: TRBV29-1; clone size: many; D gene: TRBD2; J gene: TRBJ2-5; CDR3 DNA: TGCAGCGTTGTACCAGCGGGGGTGCAAGAGACCCAGTACTTC; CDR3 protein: CSVVPAGVQETQYF
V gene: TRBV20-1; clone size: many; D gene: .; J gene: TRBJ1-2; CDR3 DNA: TGCAGTGCTGGGCCAATGGGATTCTATGGCTACACCTTC; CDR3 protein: CSAGPMGFYGYTF
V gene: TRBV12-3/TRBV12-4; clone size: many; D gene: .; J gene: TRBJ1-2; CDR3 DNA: TGTGCCAGCAGTCCGTCGGACATGCAATCCCGGGCGTACACCTTC; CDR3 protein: CASSPSDMQSRAYTF
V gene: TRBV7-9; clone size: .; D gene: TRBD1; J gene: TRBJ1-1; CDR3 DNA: TGTGCCAGCAGCTTGAAGGGGGCCCGGAAAACTGAAGCTTTCTTT; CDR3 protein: CASSLKGARKTEAFF
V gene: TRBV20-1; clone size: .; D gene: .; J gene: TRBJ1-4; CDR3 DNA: TGCAGTGCTAGGGGGGGGGAAACTAATGAAAAACTGTTTTTT; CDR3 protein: CSARGGETNEKLFF
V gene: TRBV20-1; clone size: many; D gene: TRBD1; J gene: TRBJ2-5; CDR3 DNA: TGCAGTGCTAGAGATTACGGCAGGGGGTACCAAGAGACCCAGTACTTC; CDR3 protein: CSARDYGRGYQETQYF
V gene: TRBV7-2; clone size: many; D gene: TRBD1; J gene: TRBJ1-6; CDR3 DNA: TGTGCCAGCAGCTTAACAGGGGCGCTTTCACCCCTCCACTTT; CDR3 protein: CASSLTGALSPLHF
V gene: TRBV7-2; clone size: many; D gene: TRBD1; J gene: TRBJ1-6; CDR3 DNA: TGTGCCAGCAGCTCACGGACAGGCATACATTCACCCCTCCACTTT; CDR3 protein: CASSSRTGIHSPLHF
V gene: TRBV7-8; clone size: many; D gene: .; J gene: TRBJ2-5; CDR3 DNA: TGTGCCAGCAGCCCAACAGGGAGAAGGGAGACCCAGTACTTC; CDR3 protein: CASSPTGRRETQYF
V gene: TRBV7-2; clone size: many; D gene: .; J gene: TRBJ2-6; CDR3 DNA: TGTGCCAGCAGCTTATTGGGGTTTGGGGCCAACGTCCTGACTTTC; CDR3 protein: CASSLLGFGANVLTF
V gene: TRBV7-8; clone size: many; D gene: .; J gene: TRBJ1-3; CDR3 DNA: TGTGCCAGCAGCTTAGGGACAGTCTCTGGAAACACCATATATTTT; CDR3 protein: CASSLGTVSGNTIYF